This TCR beta chain was sequenced for a study of blood T cell repertoires in COVID-19 (TCRdb year 2020). About the investigation overall: Samples covering the acute and convalescent phases of COVID-19 were provided by collaborators in the United States, Italy and Spain. Subjects who had been exposed to COVID-19, were actively infected with it, or had recovered from it provided the deeply sampled blood TCRbeta repertoires that made up the dataset. The sample metadata nearly always contained a de-identified subject ID, COVID-19 status, age in years and sex. The material from the prospective study consisted of cDNA or gDNA derived from T cells, B-cell-depleted T cells, or PBMCs. The samples were drawn from two sources: the first 160 participants of the ongoing ImmuneRACE study, and 1,200 or so subjects contributed by 6 global collaborators. A freely available public database, intended as a resource for researchers studying the immune response to SARS-CoV-2, is where the repertoires were released. Where available, HLA class I and class II types were obtained from metadata supplied by the sample provider rather than from assay-based typing.

Points the paper makes about the study in general: Clinical and demographic metadata were provided uncurated, with the amount varying by source and participant.

CDR1 LGHDT and CDR2 YNNKEL were looked up in the germline V gene (reference sequence). The CDR3 contains 16 residues, cysteine and phenylalanine counted. CDR3 DNA is the only sequence kept; it has 48 bases, read in frame from the first base. Trimmed from V: 1 base; trimmed from J: 1 base; junction bases lacking a gene match: 4. Details on this clone: Its antigen specificity is not known. There are no base qualities to consult, and no much larger clone falls within one base.

The immunoSEQ Assay, a bias-controlled multiplex PCR, was used to amplify TCRbeta CDR3 regions from genomic DNA. In the source study's methods: The number of nucleated cells in each sample was estimated from the amplification of reference gene primers within the assay. To quantify the absolute abundance of each unique TCRbeta CDR3 rearrangement, sequence reads were collapsed and filtered. For each sample, productive Simpson clonality was calculated by taking the square root of Simpson's diversity index across productive rearrangements. This is the immuneACCESS table as TCRdb keeps it, with only in-frame sequences that have V and J called. A part of the clones is gone; compared with another copy, unresolved V genes explain less than half, and the rest is unexplained. V, J and clone size are taken as reported in that table, and D and trimming were inferred from the DNA itself. Counted in this sample were 110,000 to 150,000 clones; 70% to 80% of them appeared once. Of the sample, approximately 3.5% falls within the top ten clones.

Each collaborating institution followed its own protocols to collect whole blood in K2EDTA tubes. For TCRbeta analysis, collaborators shipped samples in one of three forms: frozen whole blood, isolated PBMCs, or DNA extracted from either of those sample types. The specimen was peripheral blood. The rearrangement combines TRBV3-1 (or the pseudogene TRBV3-2) with TRBJ2-3; TRBD2 aligns with 8 central bases. The origin of this receptor is a man in his sixties with acute or convalescent COVID-19. The DNA reads TGTGCCAGCAGCCAAGCTAGCGGGCTTCGCACAGATACGCAGTATTTT. Translated, it reads CASSQASGLRTDTQYF.